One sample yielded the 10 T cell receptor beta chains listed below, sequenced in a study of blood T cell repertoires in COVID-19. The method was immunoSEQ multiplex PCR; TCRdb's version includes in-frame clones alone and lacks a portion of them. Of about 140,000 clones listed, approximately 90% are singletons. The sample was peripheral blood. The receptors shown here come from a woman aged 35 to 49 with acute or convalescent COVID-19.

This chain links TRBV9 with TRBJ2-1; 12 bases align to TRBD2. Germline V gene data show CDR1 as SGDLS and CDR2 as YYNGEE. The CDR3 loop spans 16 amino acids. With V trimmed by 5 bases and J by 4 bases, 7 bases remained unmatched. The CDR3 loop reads CASSRTGTSGYNEQFF. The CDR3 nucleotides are TGTGCCAGCAGTCGTACCGGGACTAGCGGGTACAATGAGCAGTTCTTC.

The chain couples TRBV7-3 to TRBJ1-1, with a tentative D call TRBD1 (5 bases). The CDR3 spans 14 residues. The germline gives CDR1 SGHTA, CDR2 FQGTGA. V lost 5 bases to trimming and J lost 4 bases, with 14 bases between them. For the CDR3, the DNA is TGTGCCAGCAGCCCAACGGGGGTCGGCACTGAAGCTTTCTTT. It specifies CASSPTGVGTEAFF.

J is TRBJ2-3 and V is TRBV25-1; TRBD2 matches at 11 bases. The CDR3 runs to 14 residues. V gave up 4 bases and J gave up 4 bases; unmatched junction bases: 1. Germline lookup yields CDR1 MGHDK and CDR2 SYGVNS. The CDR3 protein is CASSVAGGADTQYF. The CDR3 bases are TGTGCCAGCAGTGTAGCGGGAGGGGCAGATACGCAGTATTTT.

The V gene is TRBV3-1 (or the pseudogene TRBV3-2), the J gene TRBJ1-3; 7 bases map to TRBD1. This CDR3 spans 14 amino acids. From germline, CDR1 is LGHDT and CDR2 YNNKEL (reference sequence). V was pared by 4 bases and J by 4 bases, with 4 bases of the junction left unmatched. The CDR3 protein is CASSRQGCGNTIYF. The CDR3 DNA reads TGTGCCAGCAGCCGACAGGGTTGCGGAAACACCATATATTTT.

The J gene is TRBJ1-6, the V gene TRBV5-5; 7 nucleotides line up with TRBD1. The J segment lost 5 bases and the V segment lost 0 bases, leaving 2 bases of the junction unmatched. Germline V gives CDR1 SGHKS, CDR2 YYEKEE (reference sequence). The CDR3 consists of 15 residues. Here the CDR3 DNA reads TGTGCCAGCAGCTTGGCCGGGACAGATAATTCACCCCTCCACTTT. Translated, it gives CASSLAGTDNSPLHF.

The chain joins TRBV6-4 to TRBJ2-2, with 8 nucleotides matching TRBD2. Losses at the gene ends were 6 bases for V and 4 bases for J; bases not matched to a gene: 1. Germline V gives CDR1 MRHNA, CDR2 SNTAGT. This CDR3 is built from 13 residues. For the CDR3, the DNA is TGTGCCAGCAGCGGGGGGGCCACCGGGGAGCTGTTTTTT. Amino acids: CASSGGATGELFF.

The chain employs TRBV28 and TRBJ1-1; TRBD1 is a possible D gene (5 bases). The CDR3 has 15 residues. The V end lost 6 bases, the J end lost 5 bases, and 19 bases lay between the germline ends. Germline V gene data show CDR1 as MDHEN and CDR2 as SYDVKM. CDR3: CASSSGVRGITEAFF. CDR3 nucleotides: TGTGCCAGCAGCTCTGGTGTAAGGGGTATAACTGAAGCTTTCTTT.

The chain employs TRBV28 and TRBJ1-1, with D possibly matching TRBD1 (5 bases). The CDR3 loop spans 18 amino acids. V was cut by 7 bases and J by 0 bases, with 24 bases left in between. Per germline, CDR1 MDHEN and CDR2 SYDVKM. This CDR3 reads CASTTLGGLGPMNTEAFF. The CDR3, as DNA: TGTGCCAGCACTACCCTTGGGGGGTTGGGTCCCATGAACACTGAAGCTTTCTTT.

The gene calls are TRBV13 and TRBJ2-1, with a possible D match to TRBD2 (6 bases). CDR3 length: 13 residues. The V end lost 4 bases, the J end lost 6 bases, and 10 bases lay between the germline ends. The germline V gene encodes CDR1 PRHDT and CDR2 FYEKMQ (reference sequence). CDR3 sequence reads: CASSSLATNEQFF. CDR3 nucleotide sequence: TGTGCCAGCAGCTCACTAGCTACCAATGAGCAGTTCTTC. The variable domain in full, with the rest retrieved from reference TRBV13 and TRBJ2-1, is AAGVIQSPRHLIKEKRETATLKCYPIPRHDTVYWYQQGPGQDPQFLISFYEKMQSDKGSIPDRFSAQQFSDYHSELNMSSLELGDSALYFCASSSLATNEQFFGPGTRLTVL.

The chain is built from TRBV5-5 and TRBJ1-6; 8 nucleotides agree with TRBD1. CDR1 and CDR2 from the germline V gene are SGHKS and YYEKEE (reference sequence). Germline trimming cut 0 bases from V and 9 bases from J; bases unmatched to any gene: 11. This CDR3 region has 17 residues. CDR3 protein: CASSLESRTGRGSPLHF. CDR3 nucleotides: TGTGCCAGCAGCTTGGAAAGCAGGACAGGGCGGGGTTCACCCCTCCACTTT.